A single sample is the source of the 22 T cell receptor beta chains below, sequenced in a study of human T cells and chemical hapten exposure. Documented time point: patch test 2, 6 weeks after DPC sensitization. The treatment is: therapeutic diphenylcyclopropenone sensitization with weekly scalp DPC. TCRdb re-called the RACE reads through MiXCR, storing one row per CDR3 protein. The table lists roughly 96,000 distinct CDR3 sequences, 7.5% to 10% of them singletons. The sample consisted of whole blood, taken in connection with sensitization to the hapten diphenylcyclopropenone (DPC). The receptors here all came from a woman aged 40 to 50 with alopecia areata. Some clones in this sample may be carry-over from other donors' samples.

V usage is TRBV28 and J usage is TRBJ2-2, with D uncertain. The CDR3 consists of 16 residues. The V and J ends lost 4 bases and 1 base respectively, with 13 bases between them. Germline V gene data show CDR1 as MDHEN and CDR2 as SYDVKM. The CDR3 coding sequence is TGTGCCAGCAGTTCTCGGCCCCCGAGGAACACCGGGGAGCTGTTTTTT. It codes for CASSSRPPRNTGELFF. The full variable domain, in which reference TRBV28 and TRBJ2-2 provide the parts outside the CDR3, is DVKVTQSSRYLVKRTGEKVFLECVQDMDHENMFWYRQDPGLGLRLIYFSYDVKMKEKGDIPEGYSVSREKKERFSLILESASTNQTSMYLCASSSRPPRNTGELFFGEGSRLTVL.

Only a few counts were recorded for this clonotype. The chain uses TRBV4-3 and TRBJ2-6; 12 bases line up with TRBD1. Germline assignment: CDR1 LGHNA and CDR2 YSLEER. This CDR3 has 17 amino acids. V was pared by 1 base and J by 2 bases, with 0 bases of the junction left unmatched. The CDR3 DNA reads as TGCGCCAGCAGCCAAGGGGACAGGGGGCCTGGGGCCAACGTCCTGACTTTC. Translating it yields CASSQGDRGPGANVLTF.

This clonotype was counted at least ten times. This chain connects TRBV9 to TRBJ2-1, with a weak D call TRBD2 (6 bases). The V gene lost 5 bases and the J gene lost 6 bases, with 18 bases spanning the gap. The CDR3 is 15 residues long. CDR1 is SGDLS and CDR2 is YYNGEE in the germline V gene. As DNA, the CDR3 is TGTGCCAGCAGAGCCGACGGGAGCACCGTCAATGAGCAGTTCTTC. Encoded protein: CASRADGSTVNEQFF. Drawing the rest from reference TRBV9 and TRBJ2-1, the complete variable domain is DSGVTQTPKHLITATGQRVTLRCSPRSGDLSVYWYQQSLDQGLQFLIQYYNGEERAKGNILERFSAQQFPDLHSELNLSSLELGDSALYFCASRADGSTVNEQFFGPGTRLTVL.

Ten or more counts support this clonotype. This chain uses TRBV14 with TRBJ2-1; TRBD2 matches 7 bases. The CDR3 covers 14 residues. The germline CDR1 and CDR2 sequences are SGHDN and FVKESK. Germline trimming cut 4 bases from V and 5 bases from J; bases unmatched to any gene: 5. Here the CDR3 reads CASSLLAENNEQFF. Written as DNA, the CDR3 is TGTGCCAGCAGCCTCCTAGCGGAGAACAATGAGCAGTTCTTC.

The CDR3: CANSPSGGTYEQYF. The CDR3 bases are TGTGCCAACTCACCCAGCGGGGGGACCTACGAGCAGTACTTC. The rearrangement links TRBV6-2 or TRBV6-3 to TRBJ2-7; 9 bases fit TRBD2. The CDR3 is 14 amino acids. Losses at the gene ends were 10 bases for V and 2 bases for J; bases not matched to a gene: 9. Germline V gene sequence: CDR1 MNHEY, CDR2 SVGEGT.

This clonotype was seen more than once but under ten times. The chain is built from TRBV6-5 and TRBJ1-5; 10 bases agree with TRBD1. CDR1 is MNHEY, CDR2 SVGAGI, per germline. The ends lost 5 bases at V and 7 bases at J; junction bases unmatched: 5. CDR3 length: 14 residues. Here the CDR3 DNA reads TGTGCCAGCAGTCGACAGGGGGCCCGACAGCCCCAGCATTTT. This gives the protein CASSRQGARQPQHF.

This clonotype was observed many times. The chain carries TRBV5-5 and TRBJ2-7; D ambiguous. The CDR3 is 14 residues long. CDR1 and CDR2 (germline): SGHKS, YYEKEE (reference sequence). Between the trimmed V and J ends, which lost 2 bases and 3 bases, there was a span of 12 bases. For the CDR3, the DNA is TGTGCCAGCAGCTTTTCTTACCCCAGCTACGAGCAGTACTTC. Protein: CASSFSYPSYEQYF.

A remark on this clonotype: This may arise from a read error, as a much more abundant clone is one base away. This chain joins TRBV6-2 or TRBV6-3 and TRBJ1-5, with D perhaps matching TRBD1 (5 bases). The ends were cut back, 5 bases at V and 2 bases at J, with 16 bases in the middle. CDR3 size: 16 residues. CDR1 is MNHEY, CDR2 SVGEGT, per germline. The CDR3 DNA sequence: TGTGCCAGCAGTCGGACGAGGGGCGACGGCAATCAGCCCCAGCATTTT. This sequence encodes CASSRTRGDGNQPQHF.

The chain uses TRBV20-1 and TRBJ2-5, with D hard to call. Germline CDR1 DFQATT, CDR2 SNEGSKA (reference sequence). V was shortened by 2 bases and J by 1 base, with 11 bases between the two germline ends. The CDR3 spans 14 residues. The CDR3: CSARSHLIQETQYF. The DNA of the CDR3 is TGCAGTGCTAGATCGCACCTGATCCAAGAGACCCAGTACTTC.

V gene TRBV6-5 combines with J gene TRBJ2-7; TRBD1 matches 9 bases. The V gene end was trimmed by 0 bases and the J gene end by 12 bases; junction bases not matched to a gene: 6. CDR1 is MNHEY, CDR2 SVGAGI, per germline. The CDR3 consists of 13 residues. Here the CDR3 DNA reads TGTGCCAGCAGTTACTCGGGACAGGGCGGCTTGTACTTC. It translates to CASSYSGQGGLYF.

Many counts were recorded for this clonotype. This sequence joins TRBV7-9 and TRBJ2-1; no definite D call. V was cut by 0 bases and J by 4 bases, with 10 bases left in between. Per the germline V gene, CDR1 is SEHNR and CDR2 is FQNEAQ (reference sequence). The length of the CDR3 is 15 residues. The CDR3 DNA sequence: TGTGCCAGCAGCTTAGCCCGCCCCAATTACAATGAGCAGTTCTTC. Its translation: CASSLARPNYNEQFF.

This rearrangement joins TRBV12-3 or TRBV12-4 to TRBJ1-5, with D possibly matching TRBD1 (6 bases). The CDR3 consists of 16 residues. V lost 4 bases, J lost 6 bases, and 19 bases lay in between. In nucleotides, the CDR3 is TGTGCCAGCAGTTCGAGGGGGAATATCGGGAGTCAGCCCCAGCATTTT. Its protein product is CASSSRGNIGSQPQHF.

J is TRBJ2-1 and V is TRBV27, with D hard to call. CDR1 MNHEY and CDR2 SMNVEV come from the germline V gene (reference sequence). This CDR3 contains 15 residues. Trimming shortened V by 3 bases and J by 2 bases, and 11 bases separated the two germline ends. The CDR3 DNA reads TGTGCCAGCAGTTTTGGAGACAAACCCTACAATGAGCAGTTCTTC. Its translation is CASSFGDKPYNEQFF.

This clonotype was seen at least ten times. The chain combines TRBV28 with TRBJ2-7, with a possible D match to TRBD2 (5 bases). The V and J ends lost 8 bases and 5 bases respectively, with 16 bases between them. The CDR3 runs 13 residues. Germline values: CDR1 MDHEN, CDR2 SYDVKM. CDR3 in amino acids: CASFPASEDEQYF. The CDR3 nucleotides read TGTGCCAGCTTTCCGGCGTCGGAGGACGAGCAGTACTTC.

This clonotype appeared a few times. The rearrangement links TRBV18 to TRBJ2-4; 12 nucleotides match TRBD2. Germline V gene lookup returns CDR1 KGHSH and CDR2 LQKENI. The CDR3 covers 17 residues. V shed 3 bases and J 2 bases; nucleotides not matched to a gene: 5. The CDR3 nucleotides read TGTGCCAGCTCACCCCCCACTAGCGGGAGGACCAAAAACATTCAGTACTTC. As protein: CASSPPTSGRTKNIQYF.

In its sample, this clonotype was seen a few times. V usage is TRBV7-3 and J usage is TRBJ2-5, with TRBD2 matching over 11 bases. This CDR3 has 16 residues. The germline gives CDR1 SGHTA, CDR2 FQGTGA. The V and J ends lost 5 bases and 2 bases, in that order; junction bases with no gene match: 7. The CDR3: CASSRGLAGSQETQYF. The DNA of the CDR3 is TGTGCCAGCAGCCGTGGACTAGCGGGTTCTCAAGAGACCCAGTACTTC. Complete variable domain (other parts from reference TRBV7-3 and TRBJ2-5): GAGVSQTPSNKVTEKGKYVELRCDPISGHTALYWYRQSLGQGPEFLIYFQGTGAADDSGLPNDRFFAVRPEGSVSTLKIQRTERGDSAVYLCASSRGLAGSQETQYFGPGTRLLVL.

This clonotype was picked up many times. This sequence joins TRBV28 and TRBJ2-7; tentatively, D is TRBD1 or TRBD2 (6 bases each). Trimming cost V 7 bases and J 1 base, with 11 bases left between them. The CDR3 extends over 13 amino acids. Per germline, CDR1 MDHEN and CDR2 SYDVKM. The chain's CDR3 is CASMGGLSYEQYF. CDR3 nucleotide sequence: TGTGCCAGCATGGGGGGCCTATCCTACGAGCAGTACTTC.

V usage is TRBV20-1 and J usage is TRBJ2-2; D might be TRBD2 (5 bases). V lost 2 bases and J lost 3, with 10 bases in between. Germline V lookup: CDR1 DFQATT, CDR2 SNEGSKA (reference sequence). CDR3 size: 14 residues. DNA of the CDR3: TGCAGTGCTAGATCTAGCACCTACACCGGGGAGCTGTTTTTT. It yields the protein CSARSSTYTGELFF.

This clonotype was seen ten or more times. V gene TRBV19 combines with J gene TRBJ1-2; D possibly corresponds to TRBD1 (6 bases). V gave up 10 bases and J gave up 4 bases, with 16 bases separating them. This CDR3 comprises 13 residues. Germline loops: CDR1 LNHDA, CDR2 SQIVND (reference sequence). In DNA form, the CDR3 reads TGTGCCACTCAGCTCCGGGGGGCCTATGGCTACACCTTC. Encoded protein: CATQLRGAYGYTF.

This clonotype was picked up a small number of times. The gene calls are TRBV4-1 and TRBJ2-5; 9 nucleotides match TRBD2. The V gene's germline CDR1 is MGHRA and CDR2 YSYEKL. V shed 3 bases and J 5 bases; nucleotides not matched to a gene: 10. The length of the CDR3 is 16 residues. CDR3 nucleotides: TGCGCCAGCAGCCAGTTAGCGGGAGAGGGCTCGGAGACCCAGTACTTC. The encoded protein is CASSQLAGEGSETQYF.

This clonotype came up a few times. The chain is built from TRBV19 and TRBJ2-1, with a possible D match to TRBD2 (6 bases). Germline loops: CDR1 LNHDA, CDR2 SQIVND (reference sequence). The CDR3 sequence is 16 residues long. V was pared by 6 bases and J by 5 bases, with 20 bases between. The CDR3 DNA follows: TGTGCCAGTAGGAAGATTGCAGCGGGTCTTAACAATGAGCAGTTCTTC. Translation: CASRKIAAGLNNEQFF.

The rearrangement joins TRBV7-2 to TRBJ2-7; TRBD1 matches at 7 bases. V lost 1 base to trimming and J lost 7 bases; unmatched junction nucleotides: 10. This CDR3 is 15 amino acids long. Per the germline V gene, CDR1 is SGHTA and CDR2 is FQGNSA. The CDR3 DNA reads TGTGCCAGCAGCTTAGTTCTTCGACAGGGTGGAGAGCAGTACTTC. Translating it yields CASSLVLRQGGEQYF.